This T cell receptor (beta chain) was captured by sequencing in a study of shared clonotypes between healthy human individuals. Across the whole study: Three plates each covered CD4 naive and memory; CD8 naive two, CD8 memory one.

In the naive CD8 group, cells lacked CD45RO and were positively selected for CCR7, so terminally differentiated effector memory CD45RA+ cells were left out. The repertoire was sequenced with immunoSEQ multiplex PCR; TCRdb's copy has only in-frame clones and lacks some. The table lists about 580,000 clones, roughly 98% of them singletons. With 5 bases clipped from V and 7 bases from J, the junction kept 8 bases outside the gene matches. The germline V gene has CDR1 SEHNR and CDR2 FQNEAQ (reference sequence). The length of the CDR3 is 13 residues. This sequence joins TRBV7-9 and TRBJ2-7; 7 bases match TRBD2. The TCR was taken from a man in his thirties or forties in good health. The sequenced sample consisted of naive CD8+ T cells sorted from blood. The CDR3 DNA reads as TGTGCCAGCAGCCGCGGGGAGGGTAGAGAGCAGTACTTC. Protein sequence: CASSRGEGREQYF.